Listed below are T cell receptor beta chains from one sample, sequenced in a study of CD8 T cell repertoires and HIV-1 epitope variants. Sequencing used immunoSEQ multiplex PCR; TCRdb keeps in-frame clones, though not all of them. The data hold about 6,300 clones, with 55% to 80% observed a single time. The antigens of these receptors remain unknown. The sample consisted of cultured CD8+ T cells derived from PBMCs. These receptors were taken from a male donor with HIV. CDR3s include the opening cysteine and the closing phenylalanine or tryptophan. Fields, in order: V gene, CDR3 length, J gene, clone size, D gene, CDR3 protein, CDR3 DNA. D genes are given only for firm matches. Size is omitted from some rows. Given values are once, few, many or a class for expanded clones.

TRBV13	14	TRBJ1-1	-	-	CASSEASGGRGAFF	TGTGCCAGCAGTGAAGCCTCCGGGGGTAGGGGAGCTTTCTTT
TRBV2	15	TRBJ1-1	-	-	CASSGEVWGDTEAFF	TGTGCCAGCAGTGGGGAGGTATGGGGCGACACTGAAGCTTTCTTT
TRBV11-2	14	TRBJ2-1	few	-	CASSPKDKHNEQFF	TGTGCCAGCAGCCCGAAGGACAAACACAATGAGCAGTTCTTC
TRBV4-2	14	TRBJ2-7	medium-sized	-	CASSPTGGRDEQYF	TGTGCCAGCAGCCCTACAGGCGGGCGGGACGAGCAGTACTTC
TRBV19	16	TRBJ2-1	few	TRBD1	CASGNSGTGGEHEQFF	TGTGCCAGTGGGAATTCCGGGACAGGAGGGGAACATGAGCAGTTCTTC
TRBV18	13	TRBJ2-1	-	TRBD1	CASSTGVHNEQFF	TGTGCCAGCTCCACAGGGGTCCACAATGAGCAGTTCTTC
TRBV9	13	TRBJ2-1	-	-	CASSVESRNEQFF	TGTGCCAGCAGCGTAGAGAGTCGGAATGAGCAGTTCTTC
TRBV29-1	13	TRBJ2-7	-	-	CSVEAPVGLEQYF	TGCAGCGTTGAAGCCCCAGTGGGGCTCGAGCAGTACTTC
TRBV28	15	TRBJ2-3	-	-	CASSLKLSGTDTQYF	TGTGCCAGCAGTTTAAAGTTAAGCGGCACAGATACGCAGTATTTT
TRBV4-3	17	TRBJ2-1	few	-	CASSQAPLPLDLDEQFF	TGCGCCAGCAGCCAAGCCCCCCTACCACTAGATCTAGATGAGCAGTTCTTC
TRBV29-1	14	TRBJ2-3	-	-	CSKSLAGSTDTQYF	TGCAGCAAATCCCTAGCAGGGAGCACAGATACGCAGTATTTT
TRBV5-6	12	TRBJ1-1	-	-	CASSLGDTEAFF	TGTGCCAGCAGCTTGGGAGACACTGAAGCTTTCTTT
TRBV10-3	15	TRBJ1-4	-	-	CAISESDGGWEKLFF	TGTGCCATCAGTGAGTCGGATGGGGGATGGGAAAAACTGTTTTTT
TRBV11-2	15	TRBJ2-5	once	-	CASSLAGQYQETQYF	TGTGCCAGCAGCTTAGCGGGCCAGTACCAAGAGACCCAGTACTTC
TRBV27	14	TRBJ1-3	-	-	CASSPRGAGNTIYF	TGTGCCAGCAGTCCCCGGGGGGCCGGAAACACCATATATTTT
TRBV7-3	16	TRBJ2-3	-	TRBD1	CASSLNDRGPVGTQYF	TGTGCCAGCAGCTTAAATGACAGGGGCCCGGTAGGCACGCAGTATTTT
TRBV4-3	17	TRBJ2-1	-	TRBD2	CASSPTRSGGTYNEQFF	TGCGCCAGCAGCCCTACAAGATCGGGGGGGACGTACAATGAGCAGTTCTTC
TRBV28	16	TRBJ2-3	-	TRBD1	CASSPAHRGQTDTQYF	TGTGCCAGCAGTCCGGCCCACAGGGGGCAGACAGATACGCAGTATTTT
TRBV6-1	14	TRBJ2-7	-	-	CASSSDVSAYEQYF	TGTGCCAGCAGTTCAGATGTCTCGGCCTACGAGCAGTACTTC
TRBV6-5	16	TRBJ1-3	-	-	CASSYSQGSSGNTIYF	TGTGCCAGCAGTTACTCCCAGGGAAGCTCTGGAAACACCATATATTTT
TRBV6-1	13	TRBJ1-1	-	-	CATTDGMNTEAFF	TGTGCCACCACGGACGGCATGAACACTGAAGCTTTCTTT
TRBV7-9	13	TRBJ2-1	-	-	CASSIGVYNEQFF	TGTGCCAGCAGCATCGGCGTCTACAATGAGCAGTTCTTC
TRBV5-4	14	TRBJ1-1	-	TRBD1	CASRVDRGQGEAFF	TGTGCCAGCAGGGTAGACAGGGGGCAAGGTGAAGCTTTCTTT
TRBV13	16	TRBJ2-2	-	-	CASSSAEWGILGELFF	TGTGCCAGCAGCTCCGCGGAATGGGGGATTTTAGGGGAGCTGTTTTTT
TRBV7-9	17	TRBJ2-7	-	TRBD2	CASSLGGPGTSAGEQYF	TGTGCCAGCAGCTTAGGCGGCCCCGGGACTAGCGCCGGCGAGCAGTACTTC
TRBV7-9	15	TRBJ2-7	-	-	CASSFRTETPYEQYF	TGTGCCAGCAGCTTTCGGACGGAAACCCCCTACGAGCAGTACTTC
TRBV9	15	TRBJ1-1	once	TRBD1	CASSFQTGRNTEAFF	TGTGCCAGCAGCTTCCAGACAGGGAGGAACACTGAAGCTTTCTTT
TRBV10-1	14	TRBJ2-2	-	-	CASTRDSGTGELFF	TGCGCCAGCACCCGGGACTCCGGGACCGGGGAGCTGTTTTTT
TRBV23-1	15	TRBJ2-5	few	TRBD1	CASSQKDRVGETQYF	TGCGCCAGCAGCCAAAAAGACAGGGTGGGTGAGACCCAGTACTTC
TRBV2	15	TRBJ1-5	few	-	CASTEGIVSNQPQHF	TGTGCCAGCACCGAGGGGATAGTTAGCAATCAGCCCCAGCATTTT
TRBV6-1	16	TRBJ2-4	-	-	CASSERGRRVENIQYF	TGTGCCAGCAGTGAAAGAGGGAGACGAGTCGAAAACATTCAGTACTTC
TRBV5-5	13	TRBJ2-2	-	-	CASSLAGTGELFF	TGTGCCAGCAGCTTGGCCGGTACCGGGGAGCTGTTTTTT
TRBV6-5	13	TRBJ1-2	-	TRBD1	CASRRQGRGGYTF	TGTGCCAGCAGACGACAGGGCCGCGGTGGCTACACCTTC
TRBV5-6	14	TRBJ1-6	-	TRBD1	CASSFGTDNSPLHF	TGTGCCAGCAGCTTTGGGACAGATAATTCACCCCTCCACTTT
TRBV28	15	TRBJ2-5	-	TRBD1	CASSRESGGQETQYF	TGTGCCAGCAGTCGTGAATCAGGGGGCCAAGAGACCCAGTACTTC
TRBV7-3	16	TRBJ1-1	few	TRBD1	CASRVTGVTSNTEAFF	TGTGCCAGCCGGGTGACAGGGGTGACGTCCAACACTGAAGCTTTCTTT
TRBV28	15	TRBJ2-1	few	TRBD2	CASSLGGGSYNEQFF	TGTGCCAGCAGTTTAGGCGGGGGCTCCTACAATGAGCAGTTCTTC
TRBV6-6	16	TRBJ2-7	-	TRBD2	CASSYSGGDSSYEQYF	TGTGCCAGCAGTTATAGCGGGGGGGATTCATCCTACGAGCAGTACTTC
TRBV7-9	14	TRBJ2-1	-	-	CASSFSAGHDEQFF	TGTGCCAGCAGCTTTTCCGCAGGGCATGATGAGCAGTTCTTC
TRBV5-1	17	TRBJ2-7	medium-sized	TRBD2	CASSLYSGTTSSYEQYF	TGCGCCAGCAGCTTATACAGCGGGACCACAAGCTCCTACGAGCAGTACTTC
TRBV9	13	TRBJ2-6	-	-	CASSPPGANVLTF	TGTGCCAGCAGCCCCCCAGGGGCCAACGTCCTGACTTTC
TRBV7-2	15	TRBJ2-1	-	-	CASSITPDSYNEQFF	TGTGCCAGCAGCATAACACCGGACTCCTACAATGAGCAGTTCTTC
TRBV19	15	TRBJ2-2	-	TRBD2	CASSIVGLVAGELFF	TGTGCCAGTAGTATAGTTGGACTAGTCGCCGGGGAGCTGTTTTTT
TRBV28	12	TRBJ2-1	-	-	CASSFTGWEQFF	TGTGCCAGCAGTTTCACCGGTTGGGAGCAGTTCTTC
TRBV28	15	TRBJ2-5	-	-	CASSPRSDEQETQYF	TGTGCCAGCAGCCCCCGATCAGACGAACAAGAGACCCAGTACTTC
TRBV12-5	14	TRBJ1-1	-	-	CASGPGPPGAEAFF	TGTGCTAGTGGTCCCGGTCCCCCAGGGGCTGAAGCTTTCTTT
TRBV30	12	TRBJ2-7	once	TRBD1	CAWSGDSAEQYF	TGTGCCTGGAGTGGGGACAGCGCCGAGCAGTACTTC
TRBV4-1	14	TRBJ1-1	-	-	CASSQAVGGTEAFF	TGCGCCAGCAGCCAAGCCGTAGGGGGCACTGAAGCTTTCTTT
TRBV28	15	TRBJ2-1	-	TRBD2	CASSWGGSTYNEQFF	TGTGCCAGCAGTTGGGGCGGGAGTACGTACAATGAGCAGTTCTTC
TRBV5-6	13	TRBJ2-1	-	TRBD1	CASSGTGYFEQFF	TGTGCCAGCAGCGGGACAGGGTATTTTGAGCAGTTCTTC
TRBV7-6	19	TRBJ2-7	-	-	CASSLGGLGSSGPAYEQYF	TGTGCCAGCAGCTTAGGAGGGTTGGGGTCCAGCGGGCCGGCCTACGAGCAGTACTTC
TRBV19	14	TRBJ1-2	-	-	CASSTSRANYGYTF	TGTGCCAGTAGTACATCGAGGGCCAACTATGGCTACACCTTC
TRBV19	15	TRBJ1-1	-	-	CASSIDGGPNTEAFF	TGTGCCAGTAGTATAGATGGGGGTCCGAACACTGAAGCTTTCTTT
TRBV5-5	14	TRBJ2-2	-	-	CASSLGGHTGELFF	TGTGCCAGCAGCTTGGGGGGACACACCGGGGAGCTGTTTTTT
TRBV5-1	16	TRBJ2-5	-	TRBD2	CASSFYSGRRGETQYF	TGCGCCAGCAGTTTTTATAGCGGGAGAAGGGGAGAGACCCAGTACTTC